A selection of T cell receptor beta chains follows, all from one sample in a study of control samples from healthy donors and cancer patients. This table comes from immunoSEQ multiplex PCR, and its TCRdb copy is limited to in-frame clones, with some not included. There are around 170,000 clones in the sample; around nine tenths occur only once, and approximately 1.4% lies in the top ten. What was sequenced was blood. These receptors all come from a man aged 30-40 years in good health. Both conserved end residues are part of each CDR3. D genes are given only for firm matches.

>TRBD1|TRBV19|TRBJ1-5
TGTGCCAGTAGTATGTTGGGACAGGCGTTGGATCAGCCCCAGCATTTT
CASSMLGQALDQPQHF
>TRBD2|TRBV5-5|TRBJ2-7
TGTGCCAGCAGCCCCAGGGCGGGGGTGACCTACGAGCAGTACTTC
CASSPRAGVTYEQYF
>.|TRBV29-1|TRBJ1-4
TGCAGCGTTGTGTTGGGAGGGAGGAATGAAAAACTGTTTTTT
CSVVLGGRNEKLFF
>.|TRBV5-4|TRBJ2-7
TGTGCCAGCCGCTTGACTCCCAGGAACTTC
CASRLTPRNF
>.|TRBV28|TRBJ1-3
TGTGCCAGCAGTTTATTCCGTTGGGGGGACCCAGGGCTCACCGGAAACACCATATATTTT
CASSLFRWGDPGLTGNTIYF
>.|TRBV7-7|TRBJ1-3
TGTGCCAGCAGGCGACCCGTCGGTCGGGACAGAAACACCATATATTTT
CASRRPVGRDRNTIYF
>.|TRBV6-2/TRBV6-3|TRBJ1-1
TGTGCCAGCAGTTACTCCGAAAACACTGAAGCTTTCTTT
CASSYSENTEAFF
>.|TRBV5-1|TRBJ2-3
TGCGCCAGCAGCTTGCAGTGGGGGTCCACAGATACGCAGTATTTT
CASSLQWGSTDTQYF
>TRBD1|TRBV28|TRBJ1-1
TGTGCCAGCAGTTTATACGATGGTGGGGGGACAGGACTAGTTTCGGCTTTCTTT
CASSLYDGGGTGLVSAFF
>TRBD2|TRBV6-1|TRBJ2-3
TGTGCCAGCAGTGAATACCTAGCGGGAGTAGATACGCAGTATTTT
CASSEYLAGVDTQYF
>TRBD2|TRBV27|TRBJ2-7
TGTGCCAGCAGCCGAACTAGCTTAGCGGGAGTACTTACCCACGAGCAGTACTTC
CASSRTSLAGVLTHEQYF
>.|TRBV6-2/TRBV6-3|TRBJ2-2
TGTGCCAGCAGTTACGGAGGGGGGGTCACCGGGGAGCTGTTTTTT
CASSYGGGVTGELFF
>TRBD1|TRBV18|TRBJ1-5
TGTGCCAGCTCACCGCAGGGGGTTGGTCAGCCCCAGCATTTT
CASSPQGVGQPQHF
>TRBD2|TRBV18|TRBJ2-7
TGTGCCAGCTCCCGGGAGGGTAGCGGATCCCGGGTATACTTC
CASSREGSGSRVYF
>.|TRBV4-1|TRBJ1-2
TGCGCCAGCAGCCCAAGACTGGGTGCCTATGGCTACACCTTC
CASSPRLGAYGYTF
>TRBD2|TRBV24-1|TRBJ2-1
TGTGCCACCAGTGTACTAGCGGGAGCGGGCAATGAGCAGTTCTTC
CATSVLAGAGNEQFF